This T cell receptor (beta chain) was observed in a study of CD4 and CD8 cells across lung adenocarcinoma regions. Using its own MiXCR run on the PCR reads, TCRdb lists one record per CDR3 protein. The sample records 6,000 to 8,000 distinct CDR3 sequences, roughly 54% being singletons. CDR3 length: 14 residues. V was clipped by 7 bases and J by 4 bases; unmatched bases: 3. Germline lookup yields CDR1 MNHNS and CDR2 SASEGT. Samples came from patients with localized non-small cell lung adenocarcinoma. This clonotype is termed medium-sized. V and J are TRBV6-1 and TRBJ2-1; TRBD2 matches 11 bases. This clonotype was sampled from a female donor with lung adenocarcinoma. The CD4 and CD8 labels of this study may be unreliable. The sample taken for sequencing was CD4+ T cells from the center of a lung tumor. In DNA form, the CDR3 reads TGTGCCAGCACAGGGACTAGCGGTTACAATGAGCAGTTCTTC. This gives the protein CASTGTSGYNEQFF.